The clone carrying this T cell receptor beta chain was picked up a small number of times. Looked up from germline, CDR1 is SGHAT and CDR2 is FQDESV (reference sequence). The CDR3 sequence is 15 residues long. The V segment lost 5 bases and the J segment 5 bases; nucleotides outside the gene matches: 5. The data belong to a study of blood T cell repertoires in COVID-19. TCRdb's table, derived via immunoSEQ multiplex PCR, lists solely in-frame clones and lacks some. This table holds 310,000 or so clones, roughly 88% found once. The chain has TRBV11-1 and TRBJ2-7, with 14 positions matching TRBD2. The sequencing sample was made of peripheral blood. The receptor was derived from a woman in her 50s with active or convalescent COVID-19. Written as DNA, the CDR3 is TGTGCCAGCAGCATGACTAGCGGGAGGGCGGACGAGCAGTACTTC. Protein: CASSMTSGRADEQYF.